Presented here are 15 T cell receptor beta chains from one specimen sequenced in a study of control samples from healthy donors and cancer patients. The method was immunoSEQ multiplex PCR; TCRdb's version includes in-frame clones alone and lacks a portion of them. The profile shows 90,000 to 100,000 clones, roughly four fifths of them singletons. Sequencing was performed on blood. These receptors all come from a man in his sixties in good health.

The chain uses TRBV28 and TRBJ1-4; no definite D call. Germline values: CDR1 MDHEN, CDR2 SYDVKM. This CDR3 comprises 12 residues. V lost 6 bases and J 8 bases, leaving 10 bases between the germline ends. The CDR3 region has the DNA TGTGCCAGCAGCGACCTGGGGGAAAAACTGTTTTTT. Its translation: CASSDLGEKLFF.

The CDR3 DNA is TGTGCCAGCCTTGGTTTGGCCGGGGAGCTGTTTTTT. Residues: CASLGLAGELFF. V usage is TRBV2 and J usage is TRBJ2-2; D gene unclear. Trimming pared 8 bases from V and 6 bases from J, leaving 10 bases between. CDR1 and CDR2 from the germline V gene are SNHLY and FYNNEI. The CDR3 length is 12 residues.

To note about this clone: This sample also contains other DNA sequences that code for the same CDR3. V gene TRBV19 combines with J gene TRBJ2-1, with 7 bases fitting TRBD1. Germline loops: CDR1 LNHDA, CDR2 SQIVND (reference sequence). V gave up 8 bases and J gave up 6 bases; unmatched junction bases: 7. CDR3 length equals 13 residues. The CDR3 sequence: CASRDSHINEQFF. The CDR3, as DNA: TGTGCCAGTCGGGACAGCCATATCAATGAGCAGTTCTTC.

V usage is TRBV19 and J usage is TRBJ2-1, with D possibly being TRBD1 or TRBD2 (5 bases each). The germline CDR1 and CDR2 sequences are LNHDA and SQIVND (reference sequence). The germline V and J ends were trimmed by 7 bases and 9 bases, with 19 bases remaining between them. The CDR3 consists of 14 residues. The CDR3 loop reads CASKQGDLNREQFF. CDR3 in DNA: TGTGCCAGTAAGCAAGGGGACCTAAACCGTGAGCAGTTCTTC.

The rearrangement uses TRBV2 and TRBJ2-1, with 9 bases fitting TRBD2. This CDR3 is 15 amino acids long. With V trimmed by 4 bases and J by 7 bases, 8 bases remained unmatched. The germline gives CDR1 SNHLY, CDR2 FYNNEI. The CDR3 spells CASSVGGLALNEQFF. DNA of the CDR3: TGTGCCAGCAGTGTCGGGGGACTAGCATTAAATGAGCAGTTCTTC. Drawing the rest from reference TRBV2 and TRBJ2-1, the complete variable domain is EPEVTQTPSHQVTQMGQEVILRCVPISNHLYFYWYRQILGQKVEFLVSFYNNEISEKSEIFDDQFSVERPDGSNFTLKIRSTKLEDSAMYFCASSVGGLALNEQFFGPGTRLTVL.

CDR3 in DNA: TGTGCCAGCTCACCACTCGAGAAGGGGACTGAAGCTTTCTTT. Residues: CASSPLEKGTEAFF. This chain uses TRBV18 with TRBJ1-1, with D perhaps matching TRBD1 (5 bases). Trimming left V 1 base short and J 5 bases short, with 11 bases between. This CDR3 comprises 14 residues. The germline V gene has CDR1 KGHSH and CDR2 LQKENI.

The chain couples TRBV19 to TRBJ1-4; D not certain. Trimming shortened V by 2 bases and J by 8 bases, and 12 bases separated the two germline ends. The CDR3 is made up of 14 amino acids. Germline V gives CDR1 LNHDA, CDR2 SQIVND (reference sequence). The CDR3 sequence is CASSIKPQNEKLFF. The CDR3 region has the DNA TGTGCCAGTAGTATAAAACCTCAGAACGAAAAACTGTTTTTT. Full variable domain (outside the CDR3, taken from reference TRBV19 and TRBJ1-4): DGGITQSPKYLFRKEGQNVTLSCEQNLNHDAMYWYRQDPGQGLRLIYYSQIVNDFQKGDIAEGYSVSREKKESFPLTVTSAQKNPTAFYLCASSIKPQNEKLFFGSGTQLSVL.

This chain uses TRBV27 with TRBJ2-4, with D possibly being TRBD1 (6 bases). Germline V gene data show CDR1 as MNHEY and CDR2 as SMNVEV (reference sequence). Trimming left V 0 bases short and J 0 bases short, with 12 bases between. CDR3 length: 17 residues. Here the CDR3 reads CASSLSPGHLAKNIQYF. For the CDR3, the DNA is TGTGCCAGCAGTTTATCGCCGGGACACTTAGCCAAAAACATTCAGTACTTC.

The chain joins TRBV6-5 to TRBJ2-1; 9 bases align to TRBD2. Germline assignment: CDR1 MNHEY and CDR2 SVGAGI. The V and J ends lost 3 bases and 13 bases, in that order; junction bases with no gene match: 13. The CDR3 length is 15 residues. CDR3 nucleotides: TGTGCCAGCAGTTATCGGACGAGCGGGGGGTCAGGACAGTTCTTC. Translated, it gives CASSYRTSGGSGQFF.

V usage is TRBV5-6 and J usage is TRBJ1-2; 7 bases match TRBD1. CDR3 length: 14 residues. The germline gives CDR1 SGHDT, CDR2 YYEEEE. Germline trimming cut 2 bases from V and 7 bases from J; bases unmatched to any gene: 8. CDR3 nucleotides: TGTGCCAGCAGCTTTGACAGGGCACTGGGTGGCTACACCTTC. It codes for CASSFDRALGGYTF. Combining the CDR3 with reference TRBV5-6 and TRBJ1-2 gives the whole variable domain DAGVTQSPTHLIKTRGQQVTLRCSPKSGHDTVSWYQQALGQGPQFIFQYYEEEERQRGNFPDRFSGHQFPNYSSELNVNALLLGDSALYLCASSFDRALGGYTFGSGTRLTVV.

This clone was seen only a few times. This chain uses TRBV5-1 with TRBJ1-6; possible D gene TRBD1, 5 bases. V gave up 4 bases and J gave up 9 bases, with 17 bases separating them. The CDR3 totals 15 residues. CDR1 and CDR2 from the germline V gene are SGHRS and YFSETQ. Here the CDR3 reads CASSREGGVGSPLHF. The DNA of the CDR3 is TGCGCCAGCAGCCGTGAGGGAGGGGTTGGTTCACCCCTCCACTTT.

The chain uses TRBV2 and TRBJ1-5; 7 bases agree with TRBD1. Germline-derived CDR1 and CDR2 are SNHLY and FYNNEI. V lost 8 bases, J lost 6 bases, and 10 bases stayed unmatched. This CDR3 region has 14 residues. The CDR3 protein is CASSQGSSGQPQHF. CDR3 in DNA: TGTGCCAGCTCACAGGGGAGTAGCGGTCAGCCCCAGCATTTT. Variable domain in full (rest from reference TRBV2 and TRBJ1-5): EPEVTQTPSHQVTQMGQEVILRCVPISNHLYFYWYRQILGQKVEFLVSFYNNEISEKSEIFDDQFSVERPDGSNFTLKIRSTKLEDSAMYFCASSQGSSGQPQHFGDGTRLSIL.

J is TRBJ2-7 and V is TRBV5-1; TRBD1 is a possible D gene (6 bases). The V gene's germline CDR1 is SGHRS and CDR2 YFSETQ. Trimming removed 4 bases at V and 1 base at J, with 15 bases between. The CDR3 spans 15 residues. As DNA, the CDR3 is TGCGCCAGCAGCCACTCCCAGGGGCTATCCTACGAGCAGTACTTC. Its translation is CASSHSQGLSYEQYF.

This rearrangement joins TRBV7-2 to TRBJ1-1, with unresolved D. V lost 1 base, J lost 0 bases, and 15 bases lay in between. Germline V CDR1 and CDR2: SGHTA, FQGNSA. The CDR3 is made up of 17 amino acids. The CDR3 region is CASSLDYTVMMNTEAFF. The CDR3 DNA reads as TGTGCCAGCAGCTTAGATTATACAGTGATGATGAACACTGAAGCTTTCTTT.

The chain combines TRBV5-1 with TRBJ2-7; D possibly corresponds to TRBD2 (6 bases). Germline lookup yields CDR1 SGHRS and CDR2 YFSETQ. Between the trimmed V and J ends, which lost 2 bases and 2 bases, there was a span of 14 bases. CDR3 length: 15 residues. CDR3 loop: CASSLSGLQTYEQYF. CDR3 DNA: TGCGCCAGCAGCTTATCGGGACTCCAAACCTACGAGCAGTACTTC.